A selection of T cell receptor beta chains follows, all from one sample in a study of blood T cells in healthy people across ages. TCRdb analysed the 5' RACE reads with MiXCR anew, one entry per CDR3 protein. The table has about 1,400,000 distinct CDR3 sequences, about 40% seen once. The sample comprised blood. All receptors come from a young woman in good health. The CDR3 runs from the conserved cysteine through the conserved F or W. Each record gives: J gene, V gene, clone size, D gene, CDR3 DNA, CDR3 protein. D genes are given only for firm matches. Size is stated for part of the rows, as once, few or many counts, or as a class when the clone is expanded.

TRBJ2-3 | TRBV3-1 | few | . | TGTGCCAGCAGCCAAGATGAGGATACGCAGTATTTT | CASSQDEDTQYF
TRBJ2-3 | TRBV10-1 | . | . | TGCGCCAGCAGTGAGGTTTGGGGGAGCACAGATACGCAGTATTTT | CASSEVWGSTDTQYF
TRBJ2-3 | TRBV12-5 | . | . | TGTGCTAGTGGTTGGGGGGTTGAAAACCAAAACACAGATACGCAGTATTTT | CASGWGVENQNTDTQYF
TRBJ2-3 | TRBV5-1 | few | TRBD1 | TGCGCCAGCAGCTTGCGAGCAGGGGGCGGTGGCACAGATACGCAGTATTTT | CASSLRAGGGGTDTQYF
TRBJ1-1 | TRBV5-1 | . | . | TGCGCCAGCAGCATGACGACAGGCCTTAACTCGAACACTGAAGCTTTCTTT | CASSMTTGLNSNTEAFF
TRBJ1-1 | TRBV27 | few | . | TGTGCCAGCAGTCCCCGTGAGAGGACTGAAGCTTTCTTT | CASSPRERTEAFF
TRBJ2-1 | TRBV29-1 | . | . | TGCAGCGTTGAAAAGGTCCAGCCACAATTGGTGGGGCAGTTCTTC | CSVEKVQPQLVGQFF
TRBJ2-5 | TRBV21-1 | . | . | TGTGCCAGCAGCAAAGGTGGACAGGGGGAAGAGACCCAGTACTTC | CASSKGGQGEETQYF
TRBJ2-3 | TRBV2 | . | . | TGTGCTAGCCGGGGGCAGGGGCGCACAGATACGCAGTATTTT | CASRGQGRTDTQYF
TRBJ2-1 | TRBV2 | few | TRBD2 | TGTGCCGGTAGCGGGAGTATTTACAATGAGCAGTTCTTC | CAGSGSIYNEQFF
TRBJ2-1 | TRBV10-1 | . | . | TGCGCCAGCAGTGAGTCCCGGGGGGCTATGTACAATGAGCAGTTCTTC | CASSESRGAMYNEQFF
TRBJ2-1 | TRBV3-1 | . | . | TGTGCCAGCAGCCCATATTCAAGCCACAATGAGCAGTTCTTC | CASSPYSSHNEQFF
TRBJ2-3 | TRBV12-3/TRBV12-4 | . | . | TGTGCCAGCAGTTTACCACGGATAGGGGGCACAGATACGCAGTATTTT | CASSLPRIGGTDTQYF
TRBJ2-5 | TRBV25-1 | once | . | TGTGCCAACACCAACAGGGAAGGGGAGACCCAGTACTTC | CANTNREGETQYF
TRBJ1-1 | TRBV20-1 | once | . | TGCAGTGCCGGGAGCACTGAAGCTTTCTTT | CSAGSTEAFF
TRBJ2-5 | TRBV29-1 | few | . | TGCAGCGTCGGGACGGATAGGGATGAGCAGTACTTC | CSVGTDRDEQYF
TRBJ1-3 | TRBV4-1 | . | . | TGCGCCAGCAGCCAAGTCGGGACCATTGGCTCTGGAAACACCATATATTTT | CASSQVGTIGSGNTIYF
TRBJ2-5 | TRBV6-1 | . | . | TGTGCCAGCAGTGAATTTGGGTCCAGCAGGGGGGATGAGCAGTACTTC | CASSEFGSSRGDEQYF
TRBJ2-1 | TRBV29-1 | . | . | TGCAGCGTTGCCGGGAGCCGCAATGAGCAGTTCTTC | CSVAGSRNEQFF
TRBJ2-4 | TRBV7-2 | few | . | TGTGCCAGCAGCTTAGTAGGTCTCCCGGTGGGCATTCAGTACTTC | CASSLVGLPVGIQYF
TRBJ2-3 | TRBV4-1 | . | TRBD2 | TGCGCCAGCAGCCCCGGGACTAGCGGGCGTTTAGGGACAGATACGCAGTATTTT | CASSPGTSGRLGTDTQYF
TRBJ2-5 | TRBV7-6 | few | . | TGTGCCAGCAGCTCTAGTCGGGGGGAGACCCAGTACTTC | CASSSSRGETQYF
TRBJ1-6 | TRBV5-5 | . | . | TGTGCCAGCTCAACACCGGGATTTAGTGGTTCACCCCTCCACTTT | CASSTPGFSGSPLHF